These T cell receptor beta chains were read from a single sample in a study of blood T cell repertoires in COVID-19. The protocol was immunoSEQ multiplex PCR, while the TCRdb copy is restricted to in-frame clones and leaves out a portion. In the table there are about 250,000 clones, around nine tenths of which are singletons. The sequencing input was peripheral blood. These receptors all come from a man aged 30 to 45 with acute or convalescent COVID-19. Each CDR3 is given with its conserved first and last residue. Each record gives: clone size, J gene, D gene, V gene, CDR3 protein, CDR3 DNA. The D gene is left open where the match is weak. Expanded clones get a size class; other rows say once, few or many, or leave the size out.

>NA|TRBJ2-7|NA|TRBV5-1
CASSSGTYEQYF
TGCGCCAGCAGCTCCGGGACCTACGAGCAGTACTTC
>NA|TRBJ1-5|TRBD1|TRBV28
CASSLRTGTQPQHF
TGTGCCAGCAGTTTACGGACAGGGACTCAGCCCCAGCATTTT
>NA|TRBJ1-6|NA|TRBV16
CASSTIQGSSSPLHF
TGTGCCAGCAGCACGATACAGGGTTCTAGTTCACCCCTCCACTTT
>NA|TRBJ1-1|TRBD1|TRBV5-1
CASSLTGQASNTEAFF
TGCGCCAGCAGCTTGACGGGACAGGCCTCGAACACTGAAGCTTTCTTT
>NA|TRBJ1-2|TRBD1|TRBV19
CASRTRGGDGYTF
TGTGCCAGTAGGACCCGAGGGGGCGATGGCTACACCTTC
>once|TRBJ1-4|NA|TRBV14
CASSPFRGKEEKLFF
TGTGCCAGCAGCCCCTTTCGGGGGAAGGAGGAAAAACTGTTTTTT
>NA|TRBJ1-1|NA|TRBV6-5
CASSYGGLNFEAFF
TGTGCCAGCAGTTACGGGGGACTCAACTTCGAAGCTTTCTTT
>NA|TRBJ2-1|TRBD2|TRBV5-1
CASSPRERGANNEQFF
TGCGCCAGCAGCCCAAGGGAGCGGGGGGCCAACAATGAGCAGTTCTTC
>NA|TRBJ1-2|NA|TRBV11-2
CASSLAYSNYGYTF
TGTGCCAGCAGCTTAGCGTACAGTAACTATGGCTACACCTTC
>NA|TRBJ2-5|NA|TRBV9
CASSVLGGRGETQYF
TGTGCCAGCAGCGTCCTGGGCGGGCGGGGAGAGACCCAGTACTTC
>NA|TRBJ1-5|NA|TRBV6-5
CATRGASNQPQHF
TGTGCCACCAGGGGCGCGAGCAATCAGCCCCAGCATTTT
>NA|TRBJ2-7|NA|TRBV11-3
CASSALTDPSYEQYF
TGTGCCAGCAGCGCCCTGACAGACCCTTCCTACGAGCAGTACTTC
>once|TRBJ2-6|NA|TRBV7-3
CASSSFSGANVLTF
TGTGCCAGCAGTTCATTCTCTGGGGCCAACGTCCTGACTTTC
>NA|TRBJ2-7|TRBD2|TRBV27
CASSSTSWYEQYF
TGTGCCAGCAGTTCGACTAGCTGGTACGAGCAGTACTTC
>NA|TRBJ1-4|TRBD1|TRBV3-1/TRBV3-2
CASRTGQGGKLFF
TGTGCCAGCAGAACGGGACAGGGGGGCAAACTGTTTTTT
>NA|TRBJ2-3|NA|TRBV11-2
CASSLGGSADTQYF
TGTGCCAGCAGCTTAGGAGGGTCCGCAGATACGCAGTATTTT
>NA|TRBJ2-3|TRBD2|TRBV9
CASSVSSGGWDTQYF
TGTGCCAGCAGCGTTAGTAGCGGGGGGTGGGATACGCAGTATTTT
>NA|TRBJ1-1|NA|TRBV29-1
CSVAEVEAFF
TGCAGCGTTGCGGAGGTTGAAGCTTTCTTT
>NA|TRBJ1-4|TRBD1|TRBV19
CASSPPHRGTNEKLFF
TGTGCCAGTAGTCCCCCCCACAGGGGGACTAATGAAAAACTGTTTTTT
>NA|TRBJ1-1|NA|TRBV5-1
CASSRDTFVTEAFF
TGCGCCAGCAGCCGGGACACCTTTGTCACTGAAGCTTTCTTT
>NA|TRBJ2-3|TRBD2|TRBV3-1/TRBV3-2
CASSQGASGDITDTQYF
TGTGCCAGCAGCCAAGGTGCTAGCGGGGACATAACAGATACGCAGTATTTT
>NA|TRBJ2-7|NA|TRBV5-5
CASSTTTQSLRGQYF
TGTGCCAGCAGCACTACGACTCAGAGCCTACGAGGGCAGTACTTC
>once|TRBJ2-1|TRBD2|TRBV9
CASSLGLADYNEQFF
TGTGCCAGCAGCCTGGGACTAGCAGACTACAATGAGCAGTTCTTC
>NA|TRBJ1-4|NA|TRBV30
CAWSRGGSDEKLFF
TGTGCCTGGAGCCGGGGAGGGTCGGACGAAAAACTGTTTTTT
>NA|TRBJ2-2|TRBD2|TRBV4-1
CASSHRGGNTGELFF
TGCGCCAGCAGCCATCGGGGGGGGAACACCGGGGAGCTGTTTTTT
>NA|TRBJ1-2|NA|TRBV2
CASSDGGSGGYTF
TGTGCCAGCTCGGACGGAGGTTCTGGTGGCTACACCTTC
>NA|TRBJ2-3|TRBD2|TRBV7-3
CASSPGLAGPASDTQYF
TGTGCCAGCAGTCCGGGACTAGCGGGGCCCGCCTCAGATACGCAGTATTTT
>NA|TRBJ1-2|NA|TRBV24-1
CAAAGNRDGYGYTF
TGTGCCGCGGCAGGGAACAGGGACGGCTATGGCTACACCTTC
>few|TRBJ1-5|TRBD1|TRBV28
CASREGQVGVKPQHF
TGTGCCAGCAGAGAAGGACAGGTCGGGGTAAAGCCCCAGCATTTT
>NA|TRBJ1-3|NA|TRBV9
CASSVVSGSNTIYF
TGTGCCAGCAGCGTAGTTTCAGGGTCAAACACCATATATTTT
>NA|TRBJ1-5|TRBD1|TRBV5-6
CASSLEGASNQPQHF
TGTGCCAGCAGCTTGGAGGGGGCGAGCAATCAGCCCCAGCATTTT
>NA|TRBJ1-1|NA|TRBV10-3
CAISSSGPGDNTEAFF
TGTGCCATCAGTAGTAGTGGCCCCGGGGATAACACTGAAGCTTTCTTT
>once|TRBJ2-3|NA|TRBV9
CASSVDGGGLDTQYF
TGTGCCAGCAGCGTAGATGGGGGCGGGTTAGATACGCAGTATTTT
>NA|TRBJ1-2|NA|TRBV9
CASSPQPVGGNYGYTF
TGTGCCAGCAGCCCACAGCCAGTGGGGGGTAACTATGGCTACACCTTC
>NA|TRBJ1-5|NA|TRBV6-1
CASSDLGGGGNQPQHF
TGTGCCAGCAGTGACCTCGGGGGAGGAGGCAATCAGCCCCAGCATTTT
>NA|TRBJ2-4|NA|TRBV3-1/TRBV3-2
CASNWTLPVAKNIQYF
TGTGCCAGCAATTGGACTCTCCCTGTTGCCAAAAACATTCAGTACTTC